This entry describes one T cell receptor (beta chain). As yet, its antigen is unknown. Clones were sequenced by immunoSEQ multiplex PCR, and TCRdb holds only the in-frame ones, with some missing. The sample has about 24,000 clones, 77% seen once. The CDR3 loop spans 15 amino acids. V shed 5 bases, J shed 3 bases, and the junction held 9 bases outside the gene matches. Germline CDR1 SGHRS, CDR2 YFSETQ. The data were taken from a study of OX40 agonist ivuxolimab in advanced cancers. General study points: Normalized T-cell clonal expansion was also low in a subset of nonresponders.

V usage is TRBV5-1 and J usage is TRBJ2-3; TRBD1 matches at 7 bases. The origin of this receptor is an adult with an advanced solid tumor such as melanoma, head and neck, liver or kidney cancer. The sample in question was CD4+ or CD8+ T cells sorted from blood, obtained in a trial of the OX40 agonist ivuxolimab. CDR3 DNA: TGCGCCAGCAGGGTGACAGGGTCAGGAACAGATACGCAGTATTTT. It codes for CASRVTGSGTDTQYF.